A selection of T cell receptor beta chains follows, all from one sample in a study of blood T cell repertoires in COVID-19. Only in-frame clones appear in the TCRdb table, and some are missing; sequencing was by immunoSEQ multiplex PCR. The sample has about 120,000 clones; 75% to 90% are singletons. Sequenced material: peripheral blood. The source of these receptors is a human donor in a cohort sampled during active COVID-19. The CDR3 runs from the conserved cysteine through the conserved F or W. Each record gives: clone size, D gene, J gene, V gene, CDR3 DNA, CDR3 protein. A D gene is named only where the DNA matches it firmly. Clone size is shown for a subset of rows, as once, few, many or a class of expanded clone.

>few|TRBD1|TRBJ1-5|TRBV5-1
TGCGCCAGCAGCTTGGGGACAGGGGCGTCTCACGGCAATCAGCCCCAGCATTTT
CASSLGTGASHGNQPQHF
>NA|TRBD1|TRBJ2-1|TRBV5-5
TGTGCCAGCAGCTCCGGGACAGGGGCCTACAATGAGCAGTTCTTC
CASSSGTGAYNEQFF
>NA|TRBD2|TRBJ2-3|TRBV7-6
TGTGCCAGCAGCTTACGGACTAGCGGGGGGGCCTCAGATACGCAGTATTTT
CASSLRTSGGASDTQYF
>NA|NA|TRBJ2-3|TRBV3-1/TRBV3-2
TGTGCCAGCAGCTCCGGGGGGCCGGCTACGCAGTATTTT
CASSSGGPATQYF
>NA|TRBD1|TRBJ2-2|TRBV24-1
TGTGCCACCTCTACCGGGACAGGGGTGACCGGGGAGCTGTTTTTT
CATSTGTGVTGELFF
>NA|NA|TRBJ2-1|TRBV21-1
TGTGCCAGCAGCCCTCCGGTGAGGGAGGCGAATGAGCAGTTCTTC
CASSPPVREANEQFF
>NA|TRBD2|TRBJ2-1|TRBV29-1
TGCAGCGTTGAAGGGGAGGGCTCCTACAATGAGCAGTTCTTC
CSVEGEGSYNEQFF
>NA|NA|TRBJ1-2|TRBV7-2
TGTGCCAGCAGCATACTACCCCGACAGGCACGACGGGGCTACACCTTC
CASSILPRQARRGYTF
>NA|TRBD2|TRBJ2-2|TRBV11-2
TGTGCCAGCAGCTTAGTTTTCCCCAGCGGGAGGGTATATACCGGGGAGCTGTTTTTT
CASSLVFPSGRVYTGELFF
>NA|NA|TRBJ1-1|TRBV5-4
TGTGCCAGCAGCTTGGGGGCAGGATTGAACACTGAAGCTTTCTTT
CASSLGAGLNTEAFF
>NA|TRBD1|TRBJ2-1|TRBV30
TGTGCCTGGAGTGTACAGGGGTACAATGAGCAGTTCTTC
CAWSVQGYNEQFF
>NA|TRBD2|TRBJ2-5|TRBV9
TGTGCCAGCAGCGTAGGACTAGCGGGGGCGGAGACCCAGTACTTC
CASSVGLAGAETQYF
>NA|TRBD2|TRBJ2-1|TRBV6-5
TGTGCCAGCAGTTCGGATAGCGGGAGAAATGAGCAGTTCTTC
CASSSDSGRNEQFF
>few|NA|TRBJ2-1|TRBV25-1
TGTGCCAGCGAGGGGGTAGCGGGCAGCTCCTACAATGAGCAGTTCTTC
CASEGVAGSSYNEQFF
>NA|NA|TRBJ1-2|TRBV28
TGTGCCAGCAGTTCCTCTCCCCTGAACTATGGCTACACCTTC
CASSSSPLNYGYTF
>NA|NA|TRBJ1-1|TRBV2
TGTGCCAGCAGTGATCGAGGACTCTCGAACACTGAAGCTTTCTTT
CASSDRGLSNTEAFF
>few|NA|TRBJ1-3|TRBV6-6
TGTGCCAGCAAGCCTCCCGACTACTCTGGAAACACCATATATTTT
CASKPPDYSGNTIYF
>NA|NA|TRBJ1-2|TRBV5-8
TGTGCCAGCAGCCTATGGTATGGCTACACCTTC
CASSLWYGYTF
>NA|NA|TRBJ1-1|TRBV3-1/TRBV3-2
TGTGCCAGCAGCCTCCCGTTAGGGGAAACGAACACTGAAGCTTTCTTT
CASSLPLGETNTEAFF
>once|NA|TRBJ1-3|TRBV15
TGTGCCACCAGCAGAGATCCTAGTGGGTCTGGAAACACCATATATTTT
CATSRDPSGSGNTIYF
>NA|NA|TRBJ2-4|TRBV6-1
TGTGCCAGCAGTGAATCGGGGGTAGCCAAAAACATTCAGTACTTC
CASSESGVAKNIQYF
>NA|TRBD1|TRBJ2-5|TRBV3-1/TRBV3-2
TGTGCCAGCAGCCCGAGGACAGGGTCGTACCAAGAGACCCAGTACTTC
CASSPRTGSYQETQYF
>NA|TRBD1|TRBJ1-2|TRBV6-4
TGTGCCAGCAGTGACAGGGGGCTTGATTATGGCTACACCTTC
CASSDRGLDYGYTF
>NA|NA|TRBJ1-5|TRBV28
TGTGCCAGCAGTAGAGGTCAGCCCCAGCATTTT
CASSRGQPQHF
>NA|TRBD2|TRBJ2-5|TRBV2
TGTGCCAGCAGCGGCGGGGGGCAAGAGACCCAGTACTTC
CASSGGGQETQYF
>NA|NA|TRBJ2-3|TRBV11-3
TGTGCCAGCAGCTTCAAGGGGTCCACAGATACGCAGTATTTT
CASSFKGSTDTQYF
>NA|TRBD2|TRBJ2-3|TRBV5-1
TGCGCCAGCAGCCCCCGACTAGCGGGGAGCACAGATACGCAGTATTTT
CASSPRLAGSTDTQYF
>once|NA|TRBJ1-5|TRBV6-5
TGTGCCAGCAGTTACTCCCGGGGGAATCAGCCCCAGCATTTT
CASSYSRGNQPQHF
>NA|NA|TRBJ2-3|TRBV2
TGTGCCAGCAGTGTCGGCACAGATACGCAGTATTTT
CASSVGTDTQYF
>NA|TRBD2|TRBJ2-5|TRBV5-4
TGTGCCAGCAGAACGGGGGGTTTTGAGACCCAGTACTTC
CASRTGGFETQYF
>NA|NA|TRBJ2-5|TRBV5-8
TGTGCCAGCAGCTTGCAGGGATTACAAGAGACCCAGTACTTC
CASSLQGLQETQYF
>NA|TRBD2|TRBJ2-7|TRBV6-1
TGTGCCAGCAGTGAACCGGGACTAGCGGGACCGTCCTCCTACGAGCAGTACTTC
CASSEPGLAGPSSYEQYF
>NA|TRBD2|TRBJ2-7|TRBV5-4
TGTGCCAGCAGCTTGGAACTAGCGGGGGACGAGCAGTACTTC
CASSLELAGDEQYF
>NA|NA|TRBJ2-7|TRBV12-5
TGTGCTAGTGGTTTGGTTGCCTCTACCTTCACTAGCTCCCCGGGCGAGCAGTACTTC
CASGLVASTFTSSPGEQYF
>NA|NA|TRBJ1-5|TRBV7-3
TGTGCCAGCAGCTTAAGCGGGGGAAGCAATCAGCCCCAGCATTTT
CASSLSGGSNQPQHF
>NA|TRBD1|TRBJ2-5|TRBV7-3
TGTGCCAGCAGCACCACAGGGGGCAGGGAGACCCAGTACTTC
CASSTTGGRETQYF
>NA|NA|TRBJ1-1|TRBV10-3
TGTGCCATCAGTGAGCGTCCAGGGCCAGACTTCAACACTGAAGCTTTCTTT
CAISERPGPDFNTEAFF
>few|NA|TRBJ1-2|TRBV7-8
TGTGCCAGCAGCTTGCAAGGAGCGCGAAGAACCTATGGCTACACCTTC
CASSLQGARRTYGYTF
>NA|NA|TRBJ2-3|TRBV28
TGTGCCAGCAGTTTACAGGGAATTCGCACAGATACGCAGTATTTT
CASSLQGIRTDTQYF
>NA|NA|TRBJ2-5|TRBV29-1
TGCAGCGTTGAAGAAGGGGGTTATGCGACCCAGTACTTC
CSVEEGGYATQYF
>NA|NA|TRBJ2-3|TRBV5-1
TGCGCCAGCAGCTTGGCCCCAGGGTCTCGGGATACGCAGTATTTT
CASSLAPGSRDTQYF
>NA|TRBD2|TRBJ2-3|TRBV5-5
TGTGCCAGCAGCTTATCTAGCGGGGGGAGCACAGATACGCAGTATTTT
CASSLSSGGSTDTQYF
>NA|NA|TRBJ2-7|TRBV7-9
TGTGCCAGCAGCTTAGCTGGACAGTCGAACTACGAGCAGTACTTC
CASSLAGQSNYEQYF
>NA|NA|TRBJ1-1|TRBV12-3/TRBV12-4
TGTGCCAGCAGTCCTCCGGGGTATGAAGCTTTCTTT
CASSPPGYEAFF
>once|TRBD1|TRBJ1-5|TRBV15
TGTGCCACCCGGAGGACCGGGACAGGGGCCCATAGCAATCAGCCCCAGCATTTT
CATRRTGTGAHSNQPQHF
>NA|NA|TRBJ1-4|TRBV2
TGTGCCAGCAGTGACTCGTCAACTAATGAAAAACTGTTTTTT
CASSDSSTNEKLFF
>NA|NA|TRBJ2-5|TRBV5-1
TGCGCCAGCAGCTTGCCAGGGTCCTACCAAGAGACCCAGTACTTC
CASSLPGSYQETQYF
>once|NA|TRBJ1-3|TRBV9
TGTGCCAGCAGCATTGAGGCTCTTGCGTCTGGAAACACCATATATTTT
CASSIEALASGNTIYF
>NA|TRBD1|TRBJ1-3|TRBV5-4
TGTGCCAGCAGCTTGGTGGGCGCACAGGGGTCCGGAAACACCATATATTTT
CASSLVGAQGSGNTIYF
>many|TRBD2|TRBJ2-3|TRBV12-3/TRBV12-4
TGTGCCAGCAGCATAGCGGGAGGAAATACGCAGTATTTT
CASSIAGGNTQYF
>NA|NA|TRBJ1-6|TRBV9
TGTGCCAGCAGCCTAGGACATAGTAATTCACCCCTCCACTTT
CASSLGHSNSPLHF
>NA|NA|TRBJ1-1|TRBV19
TGTGCCAGTAGTATTAGGGGAATCACTGAAGCTTTCTTT
CASSIRGITEAFF
>NA|NA|TRBJ1-1|TRBV7-2
TGTGCCAGCAGCCGGGGACAAAACACTGAAGCTTTCTTT
CASSRGQNTEAFF
>NA|NA|TRBJ1-4|TRBV5-1
TGCGCCAGCAGTGGTAGTACGAGGGATGAAAAACTGTTTTTT
CASSGSTRDEKLFF
>NA|TRBD1|TRBJ2-3|TRBV9
TGTGCCAGCAGCACCGGGACAGGGCCTACAGATACGCAGTATTTT
CASSTGTGPTDTQYF
>NA|TRBD2|TRBJ2-5|TRBV5-1
TGCGCCAGCAGCTTAGGGCTAGCGGGAACCGAGACCCAGTACTTC
CASSLGLAGTETQYF